The 24 T cell receptor beta chains given below trace back to one sample, sequenced in a study of human thymus T cells. Using immunoSEQ multiplex PCR, the repertoire was profiled, and TCRdb retains in-frame clones only, with some absent. The table includes some 120,000 clones, about 95% detected once. From resections taken during corrective heart surgery, the thymus tissue was obtained. The specimen sequenced was thymus tissue. The receptors stem from a boy younger than two with a congenital heart defect but otherwise immunologically healthy.

V usage is TRBV5-1 and J usage is TRBJ1-2; tentatively, D is TRBD1 (6 bases). CDR1 and CDR2 (germline): SGHRS, YFSETQ. This CDR3 is 14 amino acids long. The ends were cut back, 3 bases at V and 6 bases at J, with 15 bases in the middle. CDR3 DNA sequence: TGCGCCAGCAGCTCGGGAGAGACAGGCCATGGCTACACCTTC. Translation: CASSSGETGHGYTF.

This chain connects TRBV5-1 to TRBJ1-1; perhaps TRBD1 as D (5 bases). V was trimmed by 4 bases and J by 1 base, leaving 17 bases between them. The CDR3 length is 16 residues. Germline loops: CDR1 SGHRS, CDR2 YFSETQ. The CDR3 protein is CASSPLWGEKNTEAFF. CDR3 DNA sequence: TGCGCCAGCAGCCCATTGTGGGGGGAAAAGAACACTGAAGCTTTCTTT. Drawing the rest from reference TRBV5-1 and TRBJ1-1, the complete variable domain is KAGVTQTPRYLIKTRGQQVTLSCSPISGHRSVSWYQQTPGQGLQFLFEYFSETQRNKGNFPGRFSGRQFSNSRSEMNVSTLELGDSALYLCASSPLWGEKNTEAFFGQGTRLTVV.

This chain joins TRBV6-5 and TRBJ1-5; D is undetermined. The CDR3 consists of 13 residues. Between the trimmed V and J ends, which lost 9 bases and 2 bases, there was a span of 11 bases. Germline V lookup: CDR1 MNHEY, CDR2 SVGAGI. The CDR3 region is CARVKGGNQPQHF. The CDR3 DNA follows: TGTGCCAGGGTAAAGGGTGGCAATCAGCCCCAGCATTTT.

The chain uses TRBV6-1 and TRBJ2-3, with 7 positions matching TRBD1. This CDR3 comprises 15 residues. V was pared by 5 bases and J by 8 bases, with 13 bases of the junction left unmatched. Germline CDR1 is MNHNS and CDR2 is SASEGT. CDR3 in DNA: TGTGCCAGCAGTCCCAAGGACAGGTTTCACGGTACGCAGTATTTT. Translating it yields CASSPKDRFHGTQYF.

With regard to this clone: Other nucleotide sequences in the sample specify the same CDR3. The V call is TRBV19, the J call TRBJ1-3, with D unclear. The CDR3 has 13 residues. Between the trimmed V and J ends, which lost 2 bases and 0 bases, there was a span of 2 bases. Germline CDR1 reads LNHDA; CDR2 reads SQIVND (reference sequence). DNA of the CDR3: TGTGCCAGTAGTATATCCTCTGGAAACACCATATATTTT. Its translation: CASSISSGNTIYF.

The rearrangement joins TRBV7-6 to TRBJ2-1; possible D gene TRBD1, 5 bases. Germline loops: CDR1 SGHVS, CDR2 FNYEAQ. The V and J ends lost 1 base and 2 bases respectively, with 6 bases between them. The CDR3 spans 14 residues. CDR3 protein: CASSLEGPYNEQFF. The CDR3 nucleotides are TGTGCCAGCAGCTTAGAGGGGCCCTACAATGAGCAGTTCTTC.

V usage is TRBV11-2 and J usage is TRBJ2-3, with 12 bases identical to TRBD2. Germline V CDR1 and CDR2: SGHAT, FQNNGV. CDR3 size: 17 residues. V was clipped by 4 bases and J by 3 bases; unmatched bases: 8. CDR3 region: CASSCVIGLAGTDTQYF. CDR3 coding DNA: TGTGCCAGCAGCTGCGTCATAGGACTAGCGGGGACAGATACGCAGTATTTT.

Details on this clone: The junction shows a germline mismatch at one end, possibly a read error. The CDR3 spells CASSARRTEPFF. CDR3 coding DNA: TGTGCCAGCAGCGCACGACGGACAGAGCCGTTCTTC. V gene TRBV7-2 combines with J gene TRBJ2-1; D is perhaps TRBD1 (6 bases). This CDR3 has 12 residues. The germline V gene encodes CDR1 SGHTA and CDR2 FQGNSA.

The DNA of the CDR3 is TGTGCCAGCAGCTGTTCAGCGGGGGGATACAATGAGCAGTTCTTC. The encoded protein is CASSCSAGGYNEQFF. This chain joins TRBV7-9 and TRBJ2-1; 9 bases fit TRBD2. The germline gives CDR1 SEHNR, CDR2 FQNEAQ (reference sequence). The trim removed 4 bases at V and 4 bases at J, leaving 5 bases unmatched. The CDR3 spans 15 residues.

This sequence joins TRBV9 and TRBJ2-7; TRBD2 matches 8 bases. Losses at the gene ends were 3 bases for V and 4 bases for J; bases not matched to a gene: 6. There are 14 residues in the CDR3. Germline V gene sequence: CDR1 SGDLS, CDR2 YYNGEE. The CDR3 DNA reads as TGTGCCAGCAGCGCGGGGGGGGCGGAGTACGAGCAGTACTTC. The encoded protein is CASSAGGAEYEQYF.

This sequence joins TRBV5-1 and TRBJ2-7, with TRBD1 matching over 12 bases. Trimming took 0 bases from V and 2 from J; bases not matched to a gene: 6. The CDR3 has 17 residues. Germline loops: CDR1 SGHRS, CDR2 YFSETQ. CDR3 sequence (DNA): TGCGCCAGCAGCTTGGTCCGGGACAGGGGGCAAACCTACGAGCAGTACTTC. This gives the protein CASSLVRDRGQTYEQYF.

J is TRBJ2-2 and V is TRBV4-3, with a possible D match to TRBD2 (6 bases). Trimming cost V 0 bases and J 8 bases, with 10 bases left between them. Germline CDR1 reads LGHNA; CDR2 reads YSLEER. This CDR3 contains 14 residues. The CDR3 region has the DNA TGCGCCAGCAGCCAAGAGGAGGGACTGGGGGAGCTGTTTTTT. Translation gives CASSQEEGLGELFF.

The chain couples TRBV30 to TRBJ2-1; possible D gene TRBD1, 5 bases. Trimming left V 2 bases short and J 1 base short, with 9 bases between. There are 14 residues in the CDR3. Germline V gene data show CDR1 as GTSNPN and CDR2 as SVGIG (reference sequence). The CDR3 coding sequence is TGTGCCTGGAGTAGGAAGGGGTCCTACAATGAGCAGTTCTTC. Protein product: CAWSRKGSYNEQFF.

The chain joins TRBV4-3 to TRBJ1-1; unclear D gene. The CDR3 has 15 residues. The V gene lost 1 base and the J gene lost 1 base, with 10 bases spanning the gap. Per the germline V gene, CDR1 is LGHNA and CDR2 is YSLEER. This chain's CDR3 is CASSQVPLENTEAFF. In DNA, the CDR3 is TGCGCCAGCAGCCAAGTTCCTTTGGAGAACACTGAAGCTTTCTTT.

This sequence joins TRBV4-3 and TRBJ2-1; the D gene is possibly TRBD2 (7 bases). This CDR3 is built from 16 residues. Trimming stripped 0 bases from V and 2 bases from J, with 11 bases between. From germline, CDR1 is LGHNA and CDR2 YSLEER. The CDR3: CASSQDPGGPYNEQFF. CDR3 DNA sequence: TGCGCCAGCAGCCAAGATCCGGGGGGCCCCTACAATGAGCAGTTCTTC.

J is TRBJ2-3 and V is TRBV4-3, with D unresolved. CDR3 length: 14 amino acids. Germline CDR1 reads LGHNA; CDR2 reads YSLEER. Trimming stripped 1 base from V and 2 bases from J, with 7 bases between. CDR3 sequence reads: CASSQVTFTDTQYF. In DNA, the CDR3 is TGCGCCAGCAGCCAAGTTACATTCACAGATACGCAGTATTTT.

V is TRBV7-2 and J is TRBJ2-7, with TRBD2 matching over 10 bases. V lost 5 bases and J lost 4; bases outside the gene matches: 5. Germline V gene data show CDR1 as SGHTA and CDR2 as FQGNSA. The CDR3 contains 14 residues. CDR3 coding DNA: TGTGCCAGCAGCCCTCAGCGGGGGGGATACGAGCAGTACTTC. Translating gives CASSPQRGGYEQYF.

The genes are TRBV28 and TRBJ2-7, with a weak D call TRBD2 (5 bases). The CDR3 covers 14 residues. Germline lookup yields CDR1 MDHEN and CDR2 SYDVKM. Deletions cut 4 bases from V and 2 bases from J, with 12 bases between. The CDR3 nucleotides read TGTGCCAGCAGTTCGTGGACTGAAGCCTACGAGCAGTACTTC. It translates to CASSSWTEAYEQYF.

The chain employs TRBV11-2 and TRBJ2-3; 10 bases are a match to TRBD1. V lost 4 bases and J lost 1; bases outside the gene matches: 8. The CDR3 sequence is 17 residues long. Germline V gene lookup returns CDR1 SGHAT and CDR2 FQNNGV. The CDR3 here is CASSSLGTGEGTDTQYF. The CDR3 region has the DNA TGTGCCAGCAGCTCACTAGGGACAGGGGAAGGCACAGATACGCAGTATTTT.

The gene calls are TRBV5-6 and TRBJ2-5; a possible D gene is TRBD1 (6 bases). The assigned J gene may be wrong: the sequence end matches TRBJ2-7 better. CDR3 size: 15 residues. Germline CDR1 and CDR2: SGHDT and YYEEEE. The CDR3 protein is CASSTGKAPHYEQYF. Here the CDR3 DNA reads TGTGCCAGCAGTACAGGGAAAGCCCCTCACTACGAGCAGTACTTC.

The CDR3 here is CASSFLPGLCGYTF. In DNA, the CDR3 is TGTGCCAGCAGCTTTCTTCCAGGGCTATGTGGCTACACCTTC. The chain combines TRBV7-2 with TRBJ1-2, with D possibly being TRBD1 (5 bases). V was cut by 3 bases and J by 7 bases, with 15 bases left in between. From germline, CDR1 is SGHTA and CDR2 FQGNSA. This CDR3 comprises 14 residues.

The rearrangement uses TRBV4-3 and TRBJ2-7, with D perhaps assigned TRBD1 or TRBD2 (6 bases each). CDR3 size: 17 residues. Germline V gene lookup returns CDR1 LGHNA and CDR2 YSLEER. Trimming pared 4 bases from V and 3 bases from J, leaving 22 bases between. In nucleotides, the CDR3 is TGCGCCAGCAGCCGAGGACCTGGGGGGCAGGGTTTCTACGAGCAGTACTTC. This codes for CASSRGPGGQGFYEQYF.

The J gene is TRBJ2-1, the V gene TRBV7-6; D is uncertain. Germline CDR1 is SGHVS and CDR2 is FNYEAQ. The CDR3 is 15 residues long. The V gene lost 5 bases and the J gene lost 6 bases, with 17 bases spanning the gap. CDR3 region: CASSPQFGSANEQFF. The CDR3, as DNA: TGTGCCAGCAGCCCCCAGTTTGGAAGCGCCAATGAGCAGTTCTTC.

This sequence joins TRBV18 and TRBJ1-6; D gene ambiguous. The germline V gene has CDR1 KGHSH and CDR2 LQKENI. Trimming cost V 4 bases and J 6 bases, with 25 bases left between them. The CDR3 length is 19 residues. The CDR3 DNA sequence: TGTGCCAGCTCACGTTTACCCGCTGGACCGCTACCCCTTAATTCACCCCTCCACTTT. Amino acids: CASSRLPAGPLPLNSPLHF.